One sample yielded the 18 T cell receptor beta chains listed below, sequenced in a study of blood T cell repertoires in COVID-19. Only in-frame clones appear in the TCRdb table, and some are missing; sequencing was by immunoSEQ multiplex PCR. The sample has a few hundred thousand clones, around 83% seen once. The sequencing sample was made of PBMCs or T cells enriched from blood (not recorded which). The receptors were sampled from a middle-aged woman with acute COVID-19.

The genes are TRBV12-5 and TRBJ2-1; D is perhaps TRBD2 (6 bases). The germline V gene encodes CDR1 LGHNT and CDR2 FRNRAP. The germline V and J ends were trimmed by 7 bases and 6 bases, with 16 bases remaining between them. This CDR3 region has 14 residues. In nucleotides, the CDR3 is TGTGCTAGTGCCATGGGGTACGGGGGCAATGAGCAGTTCTTC. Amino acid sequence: CASAMGYGGNEQFF. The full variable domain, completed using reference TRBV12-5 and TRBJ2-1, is DARVTQTPRHKVTEMGQEVTMRCQPILGHNTVFWYRQTMMQGLELLAYFRNRAPLDDSGMPKDRFSAEMPDATLATLKIQPSEPRDSAVYFCASAMGYGGNEQFFGPGTRLTVL.

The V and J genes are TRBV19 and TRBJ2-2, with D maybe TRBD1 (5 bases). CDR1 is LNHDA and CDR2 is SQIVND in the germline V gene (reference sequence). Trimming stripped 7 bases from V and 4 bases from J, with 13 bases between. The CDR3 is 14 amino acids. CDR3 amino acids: CASIPPGPTGELFF. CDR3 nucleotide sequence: TGTGCCAGTATCCCCCCAGGGCCCACCGGGGAGCTGTTTTTT.

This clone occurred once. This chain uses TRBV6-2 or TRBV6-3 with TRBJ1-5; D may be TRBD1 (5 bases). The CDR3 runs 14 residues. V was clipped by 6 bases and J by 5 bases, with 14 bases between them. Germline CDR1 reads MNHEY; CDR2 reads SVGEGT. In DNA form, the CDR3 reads TGTGCCAGCAGCCTCAGGGCGCGGTATCAGCCCCAGCATTTT. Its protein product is CASSLRARYQPQHF.

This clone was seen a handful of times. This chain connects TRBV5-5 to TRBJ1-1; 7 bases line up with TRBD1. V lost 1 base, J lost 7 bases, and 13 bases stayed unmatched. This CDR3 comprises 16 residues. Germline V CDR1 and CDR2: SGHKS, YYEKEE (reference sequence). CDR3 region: CASSLRPPGTAREAFF. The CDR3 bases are TGTGCCAGCAGCTTGAGGCCTCCCGGGACAGCCCGTGAAGCTTTCTTT.

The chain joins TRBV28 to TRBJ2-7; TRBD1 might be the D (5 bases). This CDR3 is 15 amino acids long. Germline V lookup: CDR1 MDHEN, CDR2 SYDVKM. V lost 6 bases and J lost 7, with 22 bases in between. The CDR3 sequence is CASRLGHATPREQYF. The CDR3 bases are TGTGCCAGCAGGCTTGGACACGCCACGCCTAGGGAGCAGTACTTC.

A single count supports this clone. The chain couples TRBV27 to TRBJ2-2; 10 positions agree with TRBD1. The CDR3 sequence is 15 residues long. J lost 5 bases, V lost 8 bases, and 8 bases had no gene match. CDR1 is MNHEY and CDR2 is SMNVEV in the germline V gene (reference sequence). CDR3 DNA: TGTGCCAGCGTCCGGACAGGGGGAGTGACCGGGGAGCTGTTTTTT. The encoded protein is CASVRTGGVTGELFF.

The CDR3 nucleotides read TGTGCCAGCAGCCTCTCCGGGTCCGTGAACACTGAAGCTTTCTTT. Translating it yields CASSLSGSVNTEAFF. The chain recombines TRBV9 with TRBJ1-1; unclear D gene. Germline-derived CDR1 and CDR2 are SGDLS and YYNGEE. With 4 bases removed from V and 0 bases from J, the gap between germline ends came to 13 bases. The CDR3 runs 15 residues.

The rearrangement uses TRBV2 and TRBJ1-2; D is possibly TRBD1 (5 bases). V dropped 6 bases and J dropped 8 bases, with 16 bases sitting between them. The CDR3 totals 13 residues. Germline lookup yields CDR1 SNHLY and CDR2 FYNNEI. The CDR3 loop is CASSREDTQGYTF. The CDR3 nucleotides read TGTGCCAGCAGCCGAGAGGACACTCAAGGCTACACCTTC.

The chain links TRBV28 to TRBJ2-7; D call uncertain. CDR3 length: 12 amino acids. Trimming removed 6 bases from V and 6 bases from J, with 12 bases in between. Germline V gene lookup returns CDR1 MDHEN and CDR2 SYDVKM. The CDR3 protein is CASRASIAEQYF. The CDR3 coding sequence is TGTGCCAGCAGGGCCTCGATCGCCGAGCAGTACTTC. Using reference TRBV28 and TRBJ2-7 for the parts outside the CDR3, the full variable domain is DVKVTQSSRYLVKRTGEKVFLECVQDMDHENMFWYRQDPGLGLRLIYFSYDVKMKEKGDIPEGYSVSREKKERFSLILESASTNQTSMYLCASRASIAEQYFGPGTRLTVT.

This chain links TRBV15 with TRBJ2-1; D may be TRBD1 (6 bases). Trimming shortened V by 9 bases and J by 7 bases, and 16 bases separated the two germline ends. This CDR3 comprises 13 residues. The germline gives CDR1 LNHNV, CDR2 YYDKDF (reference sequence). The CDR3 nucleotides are TGTGCCACTCGGCAGGGGCCTGTTAATGAGCAGTTCTTC. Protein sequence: CATRQGPVNEQFF.

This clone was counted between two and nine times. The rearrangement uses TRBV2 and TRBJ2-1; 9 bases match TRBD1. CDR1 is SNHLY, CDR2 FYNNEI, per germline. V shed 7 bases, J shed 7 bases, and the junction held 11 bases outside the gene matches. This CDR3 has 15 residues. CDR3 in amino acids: CASNSQGAKGNEQFF. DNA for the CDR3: TGTGCCAGCAATTCACAGGGGGCGAAGGGGAATGAGCAGTTCTTC. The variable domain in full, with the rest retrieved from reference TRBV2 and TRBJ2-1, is EPEVTQTPSHQVTQMGQEVILRCVPISNHLYFYWYRQILGQKVEFLVSFYNNEISEKSEIFDDQFSVERPDGSNFTLKIRSTKLEDSAMYFCASNSQGAKGNEQFFGPGTRLTVL.

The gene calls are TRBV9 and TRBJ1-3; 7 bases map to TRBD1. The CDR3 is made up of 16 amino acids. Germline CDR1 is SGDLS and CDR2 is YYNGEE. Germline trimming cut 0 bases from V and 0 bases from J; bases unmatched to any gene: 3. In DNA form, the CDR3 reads TGTGCCAGCAGCGTAGAGGACAGGCTCTCTGGAAACACCATATATTTT. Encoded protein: CASSVEDRLSGNTIYF.

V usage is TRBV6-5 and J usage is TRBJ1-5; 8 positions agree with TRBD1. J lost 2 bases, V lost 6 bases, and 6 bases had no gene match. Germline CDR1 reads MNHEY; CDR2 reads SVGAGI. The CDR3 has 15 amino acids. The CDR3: CASRDGQGGNQPQHF. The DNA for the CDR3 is TGTGCCAGCAGGGACGGACAGGGTGGCAATCAGCCCCAGCATTTT.

CDR3 in DNA: TGTGCCACCAGCCAGGGGACTGAAGCTTTCTTT. It codes for CATSQGTEAFF. This rearrangement joins TRBV24-1 to TRBJ1-1, with a tentative D call TRBD1 (6 bases). This CDR3 region has 11 residues. V shed 7 bases and J shed 5 bases, with 7 bases lying between them. Germline-derived CDR1 and CDR2 are KGHDR and SFDVKD.

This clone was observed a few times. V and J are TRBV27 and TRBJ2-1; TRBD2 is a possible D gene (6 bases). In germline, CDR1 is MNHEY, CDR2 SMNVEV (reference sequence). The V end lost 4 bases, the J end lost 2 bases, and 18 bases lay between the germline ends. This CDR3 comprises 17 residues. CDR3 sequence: CASSSRAASVPYNEQFF. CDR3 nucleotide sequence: TGTGCCAGCAGTTCCCGTGCCGCTAGCGTACCCTACAATGAGCAGTTCTTC.

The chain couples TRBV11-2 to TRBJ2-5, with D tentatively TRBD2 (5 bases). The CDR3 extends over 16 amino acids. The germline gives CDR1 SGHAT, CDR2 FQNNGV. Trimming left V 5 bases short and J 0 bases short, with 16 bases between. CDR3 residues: CASSDTIREYQETQYF. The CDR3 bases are TGTGCCAGCAGCGATACTATTAGGGAGTACCAAGAGACCCAGTACTTC.

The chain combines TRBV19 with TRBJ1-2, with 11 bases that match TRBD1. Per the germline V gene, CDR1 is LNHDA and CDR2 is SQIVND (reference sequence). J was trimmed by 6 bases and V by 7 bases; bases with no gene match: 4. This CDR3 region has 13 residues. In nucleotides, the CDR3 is TGTGCCAGTATAGGACAGGGGGCAGATGGCTACACCTTC. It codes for CASIGQGADGYTF.

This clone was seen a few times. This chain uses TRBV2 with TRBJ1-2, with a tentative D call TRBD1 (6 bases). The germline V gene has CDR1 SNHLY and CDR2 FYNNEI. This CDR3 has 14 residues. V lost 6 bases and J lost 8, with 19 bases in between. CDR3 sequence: CASSAPTGTGGYTF. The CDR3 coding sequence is TGTGCCAGCAGCGCCCCCACAGGGACGGGGGGCTACACCTTC.